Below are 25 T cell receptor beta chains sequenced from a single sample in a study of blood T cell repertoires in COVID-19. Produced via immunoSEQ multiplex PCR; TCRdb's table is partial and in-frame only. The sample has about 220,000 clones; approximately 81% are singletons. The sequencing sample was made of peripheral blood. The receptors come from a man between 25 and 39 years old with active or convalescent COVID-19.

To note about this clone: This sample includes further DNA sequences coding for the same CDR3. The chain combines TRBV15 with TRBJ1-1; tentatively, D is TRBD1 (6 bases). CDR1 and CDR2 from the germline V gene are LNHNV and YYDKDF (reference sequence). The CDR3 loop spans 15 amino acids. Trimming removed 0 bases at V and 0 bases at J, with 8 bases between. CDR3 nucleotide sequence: TGTGCCACCAGCAGAGACAGGGGATTGAACACTGAAGCTTTCTTT. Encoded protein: CATSRDRGLNTEAFF.

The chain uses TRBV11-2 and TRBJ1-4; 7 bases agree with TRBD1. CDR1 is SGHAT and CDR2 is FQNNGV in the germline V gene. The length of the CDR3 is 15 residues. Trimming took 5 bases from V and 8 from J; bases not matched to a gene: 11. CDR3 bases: TGTGCCAGCAGCGTCACGACAGGGAACGGCGAAAAACTGTTTTTT. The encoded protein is CASSVTTGNGEKLFF.

The CDR3 loop reads CASYSSGRGAGELFF. The CDR3 nucleotides are TGTGCCTCCTACTCTAGCGGGAGGGGGGCCGGGGAGCTGTTTTTT. This rearrangement joins TRBV28 to TRBJ2-2; 12 nucleotides agree with TRBD2. The CDR3 sequence is 15 residues long. Germline trimming cut 11 bases from V and 6 bases from J; bases unmatched to any gene: 10. Germline values: CDR1 MDHEN, CDR2 SYDVKM.

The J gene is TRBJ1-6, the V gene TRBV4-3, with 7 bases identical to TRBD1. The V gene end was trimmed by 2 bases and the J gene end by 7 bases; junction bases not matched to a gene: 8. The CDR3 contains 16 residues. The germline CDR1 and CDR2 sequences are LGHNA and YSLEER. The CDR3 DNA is TGCGCCAGCAGCCAATGGGGACAGAAGGTCAATTCACCCCTCCACTTT. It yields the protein CASSQWGQKVNSPLHF.

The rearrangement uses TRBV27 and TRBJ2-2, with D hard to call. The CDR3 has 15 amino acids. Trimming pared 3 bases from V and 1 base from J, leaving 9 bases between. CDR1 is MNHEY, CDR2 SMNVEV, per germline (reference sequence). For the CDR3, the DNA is TGTGCCAGCAGTTTTTCCCAGGTGAACACCGGGGAGCTGTTTTTT. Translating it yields CASSFSQVNTGELFF.

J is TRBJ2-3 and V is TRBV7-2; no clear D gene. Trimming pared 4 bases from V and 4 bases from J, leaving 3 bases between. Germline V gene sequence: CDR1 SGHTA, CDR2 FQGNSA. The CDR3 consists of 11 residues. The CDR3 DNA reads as TGTGCCAGCAGCTCATCAGATACGCAGTATTTT. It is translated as CASSSSDTQYF.

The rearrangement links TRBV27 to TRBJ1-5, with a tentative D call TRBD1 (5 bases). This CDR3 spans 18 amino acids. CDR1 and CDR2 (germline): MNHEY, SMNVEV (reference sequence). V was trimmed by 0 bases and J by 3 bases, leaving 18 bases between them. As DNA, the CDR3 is TGTGCCAGCAGTTTATCGATCGCTATAGGGGTCGACAATCAGCCCCAGCATTTT. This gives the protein CASSLSIAIGVDNQPQHF.

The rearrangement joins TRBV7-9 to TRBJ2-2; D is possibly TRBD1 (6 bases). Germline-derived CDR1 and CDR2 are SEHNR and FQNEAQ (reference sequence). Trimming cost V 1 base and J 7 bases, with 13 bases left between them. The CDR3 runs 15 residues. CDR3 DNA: TGTGCCAGCAGCTTAGGCGACAGGACGCTCGGGGAGCTGTTTTTT. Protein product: CASSLGDRTLGELFF.

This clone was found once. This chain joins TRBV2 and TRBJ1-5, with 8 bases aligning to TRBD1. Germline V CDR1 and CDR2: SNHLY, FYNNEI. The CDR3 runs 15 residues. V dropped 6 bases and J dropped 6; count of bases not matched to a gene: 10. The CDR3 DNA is TGTGCCAGCAGCGGGGGACAGGAACCAACTCAGCCCCAGCATTTT. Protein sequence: CASSGGQEPTQPQHF.

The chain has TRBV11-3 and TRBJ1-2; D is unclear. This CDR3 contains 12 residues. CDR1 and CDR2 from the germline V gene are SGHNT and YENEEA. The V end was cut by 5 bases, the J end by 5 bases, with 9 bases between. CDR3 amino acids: CASSQGGYGYTF. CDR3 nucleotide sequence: TGTGCCAGCAGCCAAGGAGGGTATGGCTACACCTTC.

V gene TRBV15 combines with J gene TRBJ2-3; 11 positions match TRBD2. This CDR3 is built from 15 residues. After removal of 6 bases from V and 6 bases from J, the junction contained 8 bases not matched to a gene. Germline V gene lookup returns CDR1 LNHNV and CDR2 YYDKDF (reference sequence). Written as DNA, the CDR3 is TGTGCCACCAGGACTAGCGGGGCCCTAAAGGATACGCAGTATTTT. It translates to CATRTSGALKDTQYF.

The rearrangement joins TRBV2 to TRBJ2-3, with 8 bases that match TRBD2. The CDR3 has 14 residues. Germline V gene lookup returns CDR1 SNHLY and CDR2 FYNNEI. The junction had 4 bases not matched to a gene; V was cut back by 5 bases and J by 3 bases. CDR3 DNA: TGTGCCAGCAGTACAGCGGGAGAAACAGATACGCAGTATTTT. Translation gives CASSTAGETDTQYF.

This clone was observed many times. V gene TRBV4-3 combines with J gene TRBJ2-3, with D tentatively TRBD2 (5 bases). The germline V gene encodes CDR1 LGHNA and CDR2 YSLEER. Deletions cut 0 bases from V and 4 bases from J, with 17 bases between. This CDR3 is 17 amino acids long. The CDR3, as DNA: TGCGCCAGCAGCCAAGATCTTTCAGCGGAAAAAGCAGATACGCAGTATTTT. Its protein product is CASSQDLSAEKADTQYF.

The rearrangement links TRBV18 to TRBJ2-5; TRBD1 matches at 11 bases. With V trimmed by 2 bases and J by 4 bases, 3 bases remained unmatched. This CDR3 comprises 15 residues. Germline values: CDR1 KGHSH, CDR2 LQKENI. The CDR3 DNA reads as TGTGCCAGCTCACCATCCGGGACAGGGGGAGAGACCCAGTACTTC. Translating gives CASSPSGTGGETQYF.

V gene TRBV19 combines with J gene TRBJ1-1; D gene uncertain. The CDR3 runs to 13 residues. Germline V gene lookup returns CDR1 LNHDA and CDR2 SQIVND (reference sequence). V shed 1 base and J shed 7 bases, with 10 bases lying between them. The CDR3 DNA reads TGTGCCAGTAGTATAGGGAGGTGGGGTGAAGCTTTCTTT. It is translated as CASSIGRWGEAFF. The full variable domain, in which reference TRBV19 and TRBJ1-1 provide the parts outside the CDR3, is DGGITQSPKYLFRKEGQNVTLSCEQNLNHDAMYWYRQDPGQGLRLIYYSQIVNDFQKGDIAEGYSVSREKKESFPLTVTSAQKNPTAFYLCASSIGRWGEAFFGQGTRLTVV.

CDR3 sequence (DNA): TGTGCCAGCAGCTCGCAGGCGGGGGGGGAGACCCAGTACTTC. As protein: CASSSQAGGETQYF. The chain carries TRBV7-9 and TRBJ2-5; TRBD2 aligns across 9 bases. Germline V lookup: CDR1 SEHNR, CDR2 FQNEAQ (reference sequence). The length of the CDR3 is 14 residues. Germline trimming cut 4 bases from V and 5 bases from J; bases unmatched to any gene: 5.

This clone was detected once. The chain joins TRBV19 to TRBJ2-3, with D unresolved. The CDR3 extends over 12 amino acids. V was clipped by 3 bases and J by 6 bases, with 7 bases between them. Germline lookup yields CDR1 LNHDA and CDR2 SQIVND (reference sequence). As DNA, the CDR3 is TGTGCCAGTAGTATTTTTCCGGATACGCAGTATTTT. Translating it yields CASSIFPDTQYF.

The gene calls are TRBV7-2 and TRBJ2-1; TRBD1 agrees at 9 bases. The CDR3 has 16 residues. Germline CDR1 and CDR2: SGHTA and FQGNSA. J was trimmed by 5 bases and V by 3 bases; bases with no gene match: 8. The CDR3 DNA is TGTGCCAGCAGCTTTCGAGGGACAGGGATAAACAATGAGCAGTTCTTC. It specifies CASSFRGTGINNEQFF.

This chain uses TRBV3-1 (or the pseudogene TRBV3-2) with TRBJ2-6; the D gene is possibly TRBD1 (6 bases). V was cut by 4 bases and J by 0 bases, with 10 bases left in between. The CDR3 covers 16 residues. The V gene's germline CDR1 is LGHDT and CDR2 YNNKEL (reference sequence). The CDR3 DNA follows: TGTGCCAGCAGCCCGGGACAAGCCTCTGGGGCCAACGTCCTGACTTTC. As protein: CASSPGQASGANVLTF.

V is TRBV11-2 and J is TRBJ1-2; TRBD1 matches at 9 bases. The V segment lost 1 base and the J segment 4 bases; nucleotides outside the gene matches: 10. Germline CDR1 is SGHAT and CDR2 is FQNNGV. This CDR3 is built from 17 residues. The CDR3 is CASSLGPGQGQSYGYTF. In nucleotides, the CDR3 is TGTGCCAGCAGCTTAGGACCTGGACAGGGGCAAAGCTATGGCTACACCTTC.

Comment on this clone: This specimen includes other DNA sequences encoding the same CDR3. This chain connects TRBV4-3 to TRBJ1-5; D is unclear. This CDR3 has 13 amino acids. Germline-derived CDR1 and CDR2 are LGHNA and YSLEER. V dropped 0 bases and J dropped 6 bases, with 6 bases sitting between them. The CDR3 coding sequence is TGCGCCAGCAGCCAAGATCGCGGTCAGCCCCAGCATTTT. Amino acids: CASSQDRGQPQHF.

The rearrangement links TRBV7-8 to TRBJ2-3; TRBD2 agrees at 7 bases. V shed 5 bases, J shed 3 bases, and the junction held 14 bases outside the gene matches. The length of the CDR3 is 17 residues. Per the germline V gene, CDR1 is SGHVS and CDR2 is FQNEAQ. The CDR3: CASSRPRRGISTDTQYF. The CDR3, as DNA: TGTGCCAGCAGCCGACCACGGCGGGGGATTTCTACAGATACGCAGTATTTT. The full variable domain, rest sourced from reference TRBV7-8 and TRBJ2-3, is GAGVSQSPRYKVAKRGQDVALRCDPISGHVSLFWYQQALGQGPEFLTYFQNEAQLDKSGLPSDRFFAERPEGSVSTLKIQRTQQEDSAVYLCASSRPRRGISTDTQYFGPGTRLTVL.

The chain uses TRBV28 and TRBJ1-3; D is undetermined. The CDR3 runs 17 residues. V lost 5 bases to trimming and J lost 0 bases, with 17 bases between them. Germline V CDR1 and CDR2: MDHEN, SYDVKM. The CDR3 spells CASSPMGGGSSGNTIYF. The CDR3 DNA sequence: TGTGCCAGCAGTCCGATGGGAGGCGGTAGCTCTGGAAACACCATATATTTT.

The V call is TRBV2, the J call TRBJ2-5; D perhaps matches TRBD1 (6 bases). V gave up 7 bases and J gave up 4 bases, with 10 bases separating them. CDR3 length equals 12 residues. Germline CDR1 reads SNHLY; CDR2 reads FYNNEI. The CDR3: CASIRGGETQYF. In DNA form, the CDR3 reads TGTGCCAGCATCAGGGGCGGAGAGACCCAGTACTTC.

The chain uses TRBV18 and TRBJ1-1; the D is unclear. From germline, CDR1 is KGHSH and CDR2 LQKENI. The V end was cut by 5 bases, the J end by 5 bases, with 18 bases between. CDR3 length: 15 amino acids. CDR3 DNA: TGTGCCAGCTCAGAAGATTCCAGTACCTGGACTGAAGCTTTCTTT. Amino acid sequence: CASSEDSSTWTEAFF.